The 10 T cell receptor beta chains presented below share a single source sample, sequenced in a study of shared clonotypes between healthy human individuals. Generated by immunoSEQ multiplex PCR, the TCRdb table keeps only in-frame clones and is missing some. Among roughly 2.2 million clones listed, approximately 93% were seen once. Sequencing used naive CD4+ T cells from PBMCs. Subset in this sample: CD45RA+ positively selected. The receptors stem from a man between 18 and 35 years old in good health. Some clones in this sample may be carry-over from other donors' samples.

This clone has only one observation. The chain links TRBV5-1 to TRBJ2-5; D remains unclear. V dropped 2 bases and J dropped 4 bases, with 9 bases sitting between them. This CDR3 spans 13 amino acids. The germline V gene has CDR1 SGHRS and CDR2 YFSETQ. CDR3 sequence: CASSFSDIETQYF. CDR3 DNA: TGCGCCAGCAGCTTCAGTGACATAGAGACCCAGTACTTC.

The gene calls are TRBV7-2 and TRBJ1-3, with D maybe TRBD1 (5 bases). V lost 5 bases to trimming and J lost 4 bases, with 12 bases between them. The CDR3 runs to 14 residues. Germline V lookup: CDR1 SGHTA, CDR2 FQGNSA. Here the CDR3 reads CASSGPREGNTIYF. CDR3 bases: TGTGCCAGCAGCGGTCCCAGGGAGGGAAACACCATATATTTT.

V gene TRBV5-4 combines with J gene TRBJ2-5; the D call may be TRBD1 or TRBD2 (5 bases each). V dropped 0 bases and J dropped 8 bases, with 17 bases sitting between them. Germline V gene data show CDR1 as SGHNT and CDR2 as YYREEE (reference sequence). The CDR3 is 15 amino acids. In DNA form, the CDR3 reads TGTGCCAGCAGCTTGGCCTCGGGGCAACTTGTCACCCAGTACTTC. This encodes CASSLASGQLVTQYF.

The chain is built from TRBV27 and TRBJ2-5, with unresolved D. V lost 3 bases to trimming and J lost 2 bases, with 10 bases between them. Germline assignment: CDR1 MNHEY and CDR2 SMNVEV (reference sequence). The CDR3 totals 14 residues. CDR3 nucleotides: TGTGCCAGCAGTTTGCGCACTCCACAAGAGACCCAGTACTTC. It encodes CASSLRTPQETQYF.

The chain recombines TRBV14 with TRBJ2-7; D is perhaps TRBD1 or TRBD2 (5 bases each). Germline V CDR1 and CDR2: SGHDN, FVKESK. The V gene lost 0 bases and the J gene lost 13 bases, with 13 bases spanning the gap. The CDR3 has 12 amino acids. The CDR3 DNA follows: TGTGCCAGCAGCCAAGAGAGGGGCAGGGCCTACTTC. It translates to CASSQERGRAYF.

This chain connects TRBV20-1 to TRBJ1-2, with TRBD1 matching 8 bases. CDR1 DFQATT and CDR2 SNEGSKA come from the germline V gene (reference sequence). CDR3 length equals 11 residues. The V and J ends lost 5 bases and 8 bases, in that order; junction bases with no gene match: 4. DNA of the CDR3: TGCAGTGCTTCGGACAGGGACGGCTACACCTTC. It is translated as CSASDRDGYTF.

On this clone itself: Distinct nucleotide sequences in the sample also encode this CDR3. J is TRBJ1-3 and V is TRBV5-1, with D unresolved. Germline CDR1 is SGHRS and CDR2 is YFSETQ. V dropped 2 bases and J dropped 4 bases, with 10 bases sitting between them. The CDR3 runs to 14 residues. CDR3: CASSLGQRGNTIYF. In nucleotides, the CDR3 is TGCGCCAGCAGCTTAGGGCAGAGAGGAAACACCATATATTTT. Complete variable domain (other parts from reference TRBV5-1 and TRBJ1-3): KAGVTQTPRYLIKTRGQQVTLSCSPISGHRSVSWYQQTPGQGLQFLFEYFSETQRNKGNFPGRFSGRQFSNSRSEMNVSTLELGDSALYLCASSLGQRGNTIYFGEGSWLTVV.

Points on this clone: Germline is not matched at one junction end, which may reflect a read error. The rearrangement links TRBV29-1 to TRBJ1-2; D possibly corresponds to TRBD1 (6 bases). CDR3 size: 15 residues. Germline values: CDR1 SQVTM, CDR2 ANQGSEA. CDR3 residues: CSVEGGRGFDYGYTF. As DNA, the CDR3 is TGCAGCGTGGAAGGGGGGCGAGGGTTTGACTATGGCTACACCTTC. The whole variable domain, filled in from reference TRBV29-1 and TRBJ1-2, reads SAVISQKPSRDICQRGTSLTIQCQVDSQVTMMFWYRQQPGQSLTLIATANQGSEATYESGFVIDKFPISRPNLTFSTLTVSNMSPEDSSIYLCSVEGGRGFDYGYTFGSGTRLTVV.

The genes are TRBV18 and TRBJ1-1; TRBD1 agrees at 7 bases. Germline lookup yields CDR1 KGHSH and CDR2 LQKENI. V trimming: 4 bases; J trimming: 4 bases; junction bases outside the gene matches: 9. This CDR3 has 15 amino acids. The CDR3 loop is CASSQQTGETTEAFF. The CDR3 DNA reads as TGTGCCAGCTCACAGCAAACAGGGGAGACCACTGAAGCTTTCTTT.

The rearrangement joins TRBV19 to TRBJ2-7, with TRBD1 matching 7 bases. The germline CDR1 and CDR2 sequences are LNHDA and SQIVND (reference sequence). The CDR3 loop spans 15 amino acids. The ends lost 5 bases at V and 3 bases at J; junction bases unmatched: 10. The chain's CDR3 is CASSPALRQGYEQYF. The CDR3 DNA follows: TGTGCCAGTAGTCCTGCCCTTCGACAGGGCTACGAGCAGTACTTC.